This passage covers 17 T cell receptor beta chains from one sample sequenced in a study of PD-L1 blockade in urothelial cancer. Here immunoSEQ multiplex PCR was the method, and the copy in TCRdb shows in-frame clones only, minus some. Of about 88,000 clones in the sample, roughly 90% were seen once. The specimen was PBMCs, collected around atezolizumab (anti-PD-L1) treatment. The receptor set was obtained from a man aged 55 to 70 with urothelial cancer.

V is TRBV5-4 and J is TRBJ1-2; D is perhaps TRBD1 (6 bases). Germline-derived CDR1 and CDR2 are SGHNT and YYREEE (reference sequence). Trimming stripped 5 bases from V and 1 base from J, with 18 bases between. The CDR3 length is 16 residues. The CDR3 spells CASSSRGGRGNYGYTF. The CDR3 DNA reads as TGTGCCAGCAGTTCACGGGGGGGCCGGGGTAACTATGGCTACACCTTC.

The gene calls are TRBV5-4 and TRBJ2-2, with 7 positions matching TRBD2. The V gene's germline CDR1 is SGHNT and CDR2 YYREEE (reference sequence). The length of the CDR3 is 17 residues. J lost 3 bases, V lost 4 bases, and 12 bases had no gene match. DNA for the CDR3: TGTGCCAGCAGCGGGGAGGGGCCGGGGAGCTACACCGGGGAGCTGTTTTTT. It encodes CASSGEGPGSYTGELFF.

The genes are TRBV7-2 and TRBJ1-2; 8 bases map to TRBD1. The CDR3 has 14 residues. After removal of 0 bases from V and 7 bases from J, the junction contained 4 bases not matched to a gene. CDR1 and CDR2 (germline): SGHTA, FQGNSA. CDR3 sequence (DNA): TGTGCCAGCAGCTTAGCTTCAGGGGGCTCTGGCTACACCTTC. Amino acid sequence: CASSLASGGSGYTF.

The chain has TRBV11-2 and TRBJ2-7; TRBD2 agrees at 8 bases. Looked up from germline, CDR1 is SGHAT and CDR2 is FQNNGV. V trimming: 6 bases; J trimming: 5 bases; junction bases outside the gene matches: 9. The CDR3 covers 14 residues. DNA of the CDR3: TGTGCCAGCAGTTCAGTAGCGGGGTCGGACGAGCAGTACTTC. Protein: CASSSVAGSDEQYF.

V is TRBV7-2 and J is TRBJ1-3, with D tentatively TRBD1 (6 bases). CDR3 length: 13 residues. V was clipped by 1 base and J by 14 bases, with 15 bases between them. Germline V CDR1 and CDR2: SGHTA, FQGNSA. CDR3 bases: TGTGCCAGCAGCTTAGACTTGGGGGCCATAGTATATTTT. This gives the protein CASSLDLGAIVYF.

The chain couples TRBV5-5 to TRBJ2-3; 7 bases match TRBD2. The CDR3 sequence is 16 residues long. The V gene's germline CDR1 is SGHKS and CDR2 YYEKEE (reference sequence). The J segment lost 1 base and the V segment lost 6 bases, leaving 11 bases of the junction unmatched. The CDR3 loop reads CASTHIPSGGTDTQYF. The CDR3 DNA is TGTGCCAGCACCCATATCCCGAGCGGGGGCACAGATACGCAGTATTTT.

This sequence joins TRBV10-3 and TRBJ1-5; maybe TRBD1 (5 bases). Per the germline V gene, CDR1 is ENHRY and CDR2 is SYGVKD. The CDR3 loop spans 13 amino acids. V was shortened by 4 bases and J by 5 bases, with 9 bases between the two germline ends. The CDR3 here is CAISGTWYQPQHF. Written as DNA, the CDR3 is TGTGCCATCAGTGGGACATGGTATCAGCCCCAGCATTTT.

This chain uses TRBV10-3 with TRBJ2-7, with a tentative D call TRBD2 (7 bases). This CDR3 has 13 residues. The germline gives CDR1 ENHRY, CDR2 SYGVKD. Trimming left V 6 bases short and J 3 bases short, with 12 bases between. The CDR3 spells CAIRRGPNYEQYF. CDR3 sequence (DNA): TGTGCCATCAGGCGGGGGCCTAACTACGAGCAGTACTTC.

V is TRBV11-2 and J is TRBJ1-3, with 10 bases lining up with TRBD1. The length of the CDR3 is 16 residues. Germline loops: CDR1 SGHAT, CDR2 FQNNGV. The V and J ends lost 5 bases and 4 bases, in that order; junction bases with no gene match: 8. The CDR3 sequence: CASSTRDRGPGNTIYF. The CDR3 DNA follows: TGTGCCAGCAGCACCCGGGACAGGGGCCCCGGAAACACCATATATTTT.

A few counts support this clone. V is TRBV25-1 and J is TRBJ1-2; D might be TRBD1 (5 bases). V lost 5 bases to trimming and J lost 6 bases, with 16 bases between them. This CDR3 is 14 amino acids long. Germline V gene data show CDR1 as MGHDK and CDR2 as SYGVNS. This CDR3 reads CASSPLEGLNGYTF. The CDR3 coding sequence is TGTGCCAGCAGTCCCCTGGAGGGGTTAAATGGCTACACCTTC.

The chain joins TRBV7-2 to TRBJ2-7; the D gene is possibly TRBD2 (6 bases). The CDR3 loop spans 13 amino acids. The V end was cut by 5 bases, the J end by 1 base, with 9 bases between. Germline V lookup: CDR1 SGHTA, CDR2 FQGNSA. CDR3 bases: TGTGCCAGCAGCGTTAGCGGATCCTACGAGCAGTACTTC. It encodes CASSVSGSYEQYF. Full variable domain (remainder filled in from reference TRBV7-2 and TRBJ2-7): GAGVSQSPSNKVTEKGKDVELRCDPISGHTALYWYRQSLGQGLEFLIYFQGNSAPDKSGLPSDRFSAERTGGSVSTLTIQRTQQEDSAVYLCASSVSGSYEQYFGPGTRLTVT.

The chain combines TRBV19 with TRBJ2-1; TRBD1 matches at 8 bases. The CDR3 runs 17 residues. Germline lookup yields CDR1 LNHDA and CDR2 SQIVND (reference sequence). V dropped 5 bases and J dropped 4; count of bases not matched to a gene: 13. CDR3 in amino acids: CASSPQHQGAQYNEQFF. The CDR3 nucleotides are TGTGCCAGTAGTCCCCAGCACCAGGGGGCACAGTACAATGAGCAGTTCTTC.

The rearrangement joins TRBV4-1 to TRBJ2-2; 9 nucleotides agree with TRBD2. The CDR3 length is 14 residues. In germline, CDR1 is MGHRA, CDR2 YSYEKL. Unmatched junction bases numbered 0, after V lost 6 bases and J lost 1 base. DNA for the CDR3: TGCGCCAGCAGACTAGCGGGGAACACCGGGGAGCTGTTTTTT. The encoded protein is CASRLAGNTGELFF.

The CDR3, as DNA: TGTGCCAGCAGCTTAGCGGGACAGGGGACTGGAAACACCATATATTTT. Residues: CASSLAGQGTGNTIYF. The chain recombines TRBV7-2 with TRBJ1-3, with 10 bases fitting TRBD1. Germline V lookup: CDR1 SGHTA, CDR2 FQGNSA. The J segment lost 2 bases and the V segment lost 0 bases, leaving 1 base of the junction unmatched. The CDR3 has 16 amino acids.

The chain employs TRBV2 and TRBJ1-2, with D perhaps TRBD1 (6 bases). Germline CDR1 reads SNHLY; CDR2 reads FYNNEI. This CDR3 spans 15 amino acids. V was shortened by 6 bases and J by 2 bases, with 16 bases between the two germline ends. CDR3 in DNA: TGTGCCAGCAGCCCAGACAGGACCTCAAACTATGGCTACACCTTC. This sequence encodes CASSPDRTSNYGYTF. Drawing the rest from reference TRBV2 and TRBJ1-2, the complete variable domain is EPEVTQTPSHQVTQMGQEVILRCVPISNHLYFYWYRQILGQKVEFLVSFYNNEISEKSEIFDDQFSVERPDGSNFTLKIRSTKLEDSAMYFCASSPDRTSNYGYTFGSGTRLTVV.

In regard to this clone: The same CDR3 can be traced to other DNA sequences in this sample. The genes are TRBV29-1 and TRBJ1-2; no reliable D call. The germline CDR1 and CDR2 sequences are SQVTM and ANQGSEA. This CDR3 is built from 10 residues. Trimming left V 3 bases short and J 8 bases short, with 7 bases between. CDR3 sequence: CSVEGPGYTF. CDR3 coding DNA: TGCAGCGTTGAGGGCCCAGGCTACACCTTC.

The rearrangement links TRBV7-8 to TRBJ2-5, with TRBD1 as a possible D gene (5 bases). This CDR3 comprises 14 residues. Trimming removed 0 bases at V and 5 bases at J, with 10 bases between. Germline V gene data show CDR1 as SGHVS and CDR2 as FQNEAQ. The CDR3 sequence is CASSLAARVETQYF. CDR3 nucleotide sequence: TGTGCCAGCAGCTTAGCAGCCAGGGTCGAGACCCAGTACTTC.